Shown below are 25 T cell receptor beta chains from a single sample sequenced in a study of blood T cells in healthy people across ages. It was with a sample-barcoded 5' primer and a J-beta primer mix that a second PCR of about 6 to 12 cycles was run. One entry per CDR3 protein, called by TCRdb with MiXCR from the 5' RACE reads. There are around 1.7 million distinct CDR3 sequences in the sample; 28% occur only once, and 7.7% lies in the top ten. The specimen was blood. The receptors come from a woman aged 25 to 39 in good health.

This rearrangement joins TRBV18 to TRBJ2-1; D may be TRBD1 (5 bases). The CDR3 totals 15 residues. The V gene's germline CDR1 is KGHSH and CDR2 LQKENI. V was shortened by 5 bases and J by 9 bases, with 20 bases between the two germline ends. CDR3 nucleotide sequence: TGTGCCAGCTCATCGGCGGCCCAAAAAGGGGTTGAGCAGTTCTTC. Protein product: CASSSAAQKGVEQFF.

The V gene is TRBV7-2, the J gene TRBJ2-1; D perhaps matches TRBD1 (6 bases). Germline CDR1 is SGHTA and CDR2 is FQGNSA. V was clipped by 1 base and J by 6 bases, with 10 bases between them. The CDR3 has 14 residues. CDR3 loop: CASSLGGPPNEQFF. The CDR3 region has the DNA TGTGCCAGCAGCTTAGGGGGGCCCCCCAATGAGCAGTTCTTC.

This clonotype has ten or more counts. V usage is TRBV6-4 and J usage is TRBJ2-1; TRBD1 aligns across 7 bases. The CDR3 has 16 residues. Germline CDR1 reads MRHNA; CDR2 reads SNTAGT. The ends lost 7 bases at V and 0 bases at J; junction bases unmatched: 9. CDR3 sequence: CASKRDSASSYNEQFF. CDR3 sequence (DNA): TGTGCCAGCAAAAGGGACAGCGCGAGCTCCTACAATGAGCAGTTCTTC.

This clonotype occurred once. The V gene is TRBV7-9, the J gene TRBJ2-3; a possible D gene is TRBD2 (6 bases). Trimming removed 5 bases from V and 4 bases from J, with 13 bases in between. Germline-derived CDR1 and CDR2 are SEHNR and FQNEAQ (reference sequence). The CDR3 is 14 amino acids. The CDR3 sequence is CASSIGTAADTQYF. The CDR3 DNA is TGTGCCAGCAGCATCGGGACTGCGGCAGATACGCAGTATTTT.

The chain links TRBV6-6 to TRBJ2-2, with D perhaps assigned TRBD1 or TRBD2 (6 bases each). The CDR3 has 16 residues. Deletions cut 6 bases from V and 5 bases from J, with 19 bases between. Germline CDR1 and CDR2: MNHNY and SVGAGI (reference sequence). DNA of the CDR3: TGTGCCAGCAGATCCCGGAACAGGAGGGGGACCGGGGAGCTGTTTTTT. It encodes CASRSRNRRGTGELFF.

In this sample, this clonotype turned up a few times. The V and J genes are TRBV9 and TRBJ2-3; 8 bases match TRBD2. CDR3 size: 17 residues. The trim removed 1 base at V and 6 bases at J, leaving 13 bases unmatched. Germline CDR1 SGDLS, CDR2 YYNGEE. CDR3 in amino acids: CASSVPFGSGTLDTQYF. As DNA, the CDR3 is TGTGCCAGCAGCGTACCTTTCGGTAGCGGGACCTTGGATACGCAGTATTTT.

This sequence joins TRBV7-9 and TRBJ1-4, with no clear D. The germline V gene encodes CDR1 SEHNR and CDR2 FQNEAQ (reference sequence). This CDR3 is built from 16 residues. Trimming cost V 2 bases and J 6 bases, with 16 bases left between them. CDR3 in DNA: TGTGCCAGCAGCTTATCGTTGCGGGGTACGGATGAAAAACTGTTTTTT. Its translation: CASSLSLRGTDEKLFF.

The chain carries TRBV27 and TRBJ2-7; D is perhaps TRBD1 (6 bases). CDR1 and CDR2 from the germline V gene are MNHEY and SMNVEV (reference sequence). This CDR3 contains 14 residues. The V and J ends lost 6 bases and 3 bases respectively, with 15 bases between them. In DNA form, the CDR3 reads TGTGCCAGCAGCGTACGGGACAAAGACTACGAGCAGTACTTC. It is translated as CASSVRDKDYEQYF.

This clonotype was seen a few times. The chain uses TRBV4-3 and TRBJ1-2; TRBD1 is a possible D gene (6 bases). This CDR3 comprises 16 residues. Germline assignment: CDR1 LGHNA and CDR2 YSLEER. The V gene lost 0 bases and the J gene lost 3 bases, with 14 bases spanning the gap. CDR3 DNA sequence: TGCGCCAGCAGCCAAGATTTCGGGGGCGCGGACTATGGCTACACCTTC. Translating it yields CASSQDFGGADYGYTF.

In its sample, this clonotype was seen a few times. In nucleotides, the CDR3 is TGTGCCAGCGGGTTGACAGTACTTGATAGCAATCAGCCCCAGCATTTT. Protein product: CASGLTVLDSNQPQHF. The chain recombines TRBV6-6 with TRBJ1-5; D possibly corresponds to TRBD1 (5 bases). The CDR3 runs 16 residues. The ends were cut back, 8 bases at V and 0 bases at J, with 17 bases in the middle. In germline, CDR1 is MNHNY, CDR2 SVGAGI (reference sequence).

This clonotype was picked up a small number of times. The rearrangement links TRBV29-1 to TRBJ2-7; 9 nucleotides line up with TRBD2. With V trimmed by 1 base and J by 7 bases, 5 bases remained unmatched. CDR3 length: 13 amino acids. Germline V gene lookup returns CDR1 SQVTM and CDR2 ANQGSEA. CDR3: CSVEVSAGGEQYF. The CDR3 DNA reads as TGCAGCGTTGAAGTTTCAGCGGGAGGTGAGCAGTACTTC.

There are a few counts of this clonotype. The chain is built from TRBV6-6 and TRBJ1-6; no firm D call. The CDR3 is 14 residues long. The V end was cut by 6 bases, the J end by 2 bases, with 8 bases between. Germline CDR1 MNHNY, CDR2 SVGAGI (reference sequence). The CDR3 here is CASSAQTYNSPLHF. The CDR3 DNA reads as TGTGCCAGCAGCGCCCAGACCTATAATTCACCCCTCCACTTT.

This clonotype was detected once. The V call is TRBV7-2, the J call TRBJ2-6; D unclear. The CDR3 has 15 amino acids. V gave up 4 bases and J gave up 0 bases, with 7 bases separating them. The germline gives CDR1 SGHTA, CDR2 FQGNSA. CDR3 protein: CASSSPFSGANVLTF. CDR3 bases: TGTGCCAGCAGCTCCCCCTTCTCTGGGGCCAACGTCCTGACTTTC.

The CDR3 region has the DNA TGCAGTGCTTCGGGGGAAGGTCAGCCCCAGTATTTT. It yields the protein CSASGEGQPQYF. This chain connects TRBV20-1 to TRBJ1-5, with TRBD2 as a possible D gene (6 bases). The better agreement between TRBJ2-3 and the DNA end casts doubt on the J call. The germline V gene encodes CDR1 DFQATT and CDR2 SNEGSKA (reference sequence). The CDR3 is made up of 12 amino acids.

Worth noting for this clonotype: The junction and the germline gene differ at one end; a read error may be behind it. The chain is built from TRBV11-2 and TRBJ2-2; D is possibly TRBD2 (5 bases). Germline CDR1 SGHAT, CDR2 FQNNGV. The CDR3 length is 16 residues. As DNA, the CDR3 is TGTGCCAGTAGCTTTGTCGGGGATATGGACACCGGGGAGCTGTTTTTT. Amino acid sequence: CASSFVGDMDTGELFF.

J is TRBJ2-1 and V is TRBV7-2; perhaps D is TRBD1 or TRBD2 (6 bases each). V was clipped by 6 bases and J by 9 bases, with 21 bases between them. CDR3 length: 15 residues. Germline-derived CDR1 and CDR2 are SGHTA and FQGNSA. CDR3 loop: CASSYQQGGLLEQFF. DNA of the CDR3: TGTGCCAGCAGTTACCAACAGGGAGGTCTTCTTGAGCAGTTCTTC.

The V gene is TRBV29-1, the J gene TRBJ2-4, with a possible D match to TRBD2 (6 bases). The J call could be wrong; TRBJ2-7 is a better fit for the DNA end. The CDR3 loop spans 14 amino acids. CDR1 is SQVTM and CDR2 is ANQGSEA in the germline V gene. The CDR3 is CSVEDRSGAYEQYF. The CDR3 region has the DNA TGCAGCGTTGAAGATCGGTCGGGAGCCTACGAGCAGTACTTC.

The chain uses TRBV10-3 and TRBJ2-1; D is undetermined. The germline CDR1 and CDR2 sequences are ENHRY and SYGVKD. This CDR3 is built from 12 residues. The ends were cut back, 4 bases at V and 6 bases at J, with 7 bases in the middle. The CDR3 is CAISAQSNEQFF. CDR3 DNA: TGTGCCATCAGTGCACAGAGCAATGAGCAGTTCTTC.

This clonotype was counted ten times or more. The V call is TRBV7-2, the J call TRBJ2-7; the D is unclear. Looked up from germline, CDR1 is SGHTA and CDR2 is FQGNSA. This CDR3 region has 13 residues. V was cut by 4 bases and J by 1 base, with 8 bases left in between. The CDR3 DNA is TGTGCCAGCAGCTGGACCACATCCTACGAGCAGTACTTC. It encodes CASSWTTSYEQYF. The full variable domain, in which reference TRBV7-2 and TRBJ2-7 provide the parts outside the CDR3, is GAGVSQSPSNKVTEKGKDVELRCDPISGHTALYWYRQSLGQGLEFLIYFQGNSAPDKSGLPSDRFSAERTGGSVSTLTIQRTQQEDSAVYLCASSWTTSYEQYFGPGTRLTVT.

The chain couples TRBV20-1 to TRBJ2-7, with a possible D match to TRBD1 (5 bases). The V gene's germline CDR1 is DFQATT and CDR2 SNEGSKA (reference sequence). Trimming removed 7 bases from V and 5 bases from J, with 30 bases in between. The CDR3 is made up of 17 amino acids. CDR3 in DNA: TGCAGTGTGCTTGACAGCCACCTCTCAACCAAGTGGAACGAGCAGTACTTC. Its translation is CSVLDSHLSTKWNEQYF.

This rearrangement joins TRBV5-1 to TRBJ2-5, with 12 bases fitting TRBD1. Trimming cost V 4 bases and J 5 bases; bases outside gene matches: 9. The CDR3 has 16 residues. Germline CDR1 is SGHRS and CDR2 is YFSETQ. Here the CDR3 DNA reads TGCGCCAGCAGCACCTCCGGGACAGGGGGCGTCGAGACCCAGTACTTC. Residues: CASSTSGTGGVETQYF.

This clonotype was seen only a few times. The chain employs TRBV10-3 and TRBJ1-2; the D is unclear. The germline V gene has CDR1 ENHRY and CDR2 SYGVKD. CDR3 length: 13 residues. Trimming stripped 5 bases from V and 6 bases from J, with 13 bases between. DNA of the CDR3: TGTGCCATCAGTCCGGCGGTGATCCATGGCTACACCTTC. Amino acid sequence: CAISPAVIHGYTF.

This clonotype was counted a few times. The chain links TRBV12-5 to TRBJ1-5, with TRBD1 matching over 7 bases. CDR1 is LGHNT, CDR2 FRNRAP, per germline. The V segment lost 2 bases and the J segment 4 bases; nucleotides outside the gene matches: 5. CDR3 size: 15 residues. CDR3 DNA: TGTGCTAGTGGTTTGATGGGACAGCAGAATCAGCCCCAGCATTTT. Its translation is CASGLMGQQNQPQHF.

As DNA, the CDR3 is TGTGCCAGCACCTTAGGACGGACGGGTGGCTACACCTTC. Protein product: CASTLGRTGGYTF. The rearrangement joins TRBV2 to TRBJ1-2; D is unresolved. This CDR3 spans 13 amino acids. Germline values: CDR1 SNHLY, CDR2 FYNNEI. Trimming shortened V by 7 bases and J by 7 bases, and 16 bases separated the two germline ends.

This clonotype has a count of ten or more. This chain joins TRBV20-1 and TRBJ2-6; no definite D call. The CDR3 extends over 14 amino acids. Between the trimmed V and J ends, which lost 1 base and 4 bases, there was a span of 8 bases. CDR1 is DFQATT, CDR2 SNEGSKA, per germline (reference sequence). The CDR3 DNA follows: TGCAGTGCTAGAGGGTTATACGGGGCCAACGTCCTGACTTTC. Its translation is CSARGLYGANVLTF.